The clone carrying this TCR beta chain was counted a single time. This sample is drawn from a study of blood T cells in healthy people across ages. A sample-barcoded 5' primer and a J-beta primer mix were used in a second PCR of roughly 7 to 11 cycles. TCRdb reprocessed the 5' RACE reads via MiXCR and lists one record per CDR3 protein. The table shows 850,000 to 1,000,000 distinct CDR3 sequences, with around 48% occurring only once. Germline lookup yields CDR1 SQVTM and CDR2 ANQGSEA. The CDR3 spans 14 residues. After removal of 4 bases from V and 5 bases from J, the junction contained 2 bases not matched to a gene.

The rearrangement uses TRBV29-1 and TRBJ2-1; TRBD2 matches 13 bases. This TCR was sampled from a man aged 25 to 40 in good health. Sequencing input: blood. CDR3 sequence (DNA): TGCAGCGTTGTGACTAGCGGGGGGAACAATGAGCAGTTCTTC. It specifies CSVVTSGGNNEQFF.